This T cell receptor beta chain was found in a study of regulatory T cells in long-lasting Graves disease. The TCR beta library used iRepertoire HTBI primers with Arm-PCR amplification of CDR3. TCRdb independently ran MiXCR on the multiplex PCR reads; one entry per CDR3 protein. The sample contains 350,000 to 450,000 distinct CDR3 sequences, 21% of which appear only once. CDR1 and CDR2 (germline): MNHEY, SMNVEV (reference sequence). The CDR3 spans 14 residues. V was shortened by 3 bases and J by 2 bases, with 11 bases between the two germline ends. Time point meaning: persistent/refractory GD, antithyroid drugs over 5 years with positive TRAb. PBMC RNA served as the TCR library source. Investigators report Graves' disease was diagnosed under American Thyroid Association guidelines. The EDTA tubes were filled with 8 to 9.5 milliliters of drawn peripheral blood. This clonotype was counted ten times or more. Its antigen is not identified.

Points from the study as a whole: Under persistent disease, TRBV28, TRBJ1-2 and TRBJ2-5 were used preferentially. In persistent patients, shared public clonotypes (over 2,500) outnumbered those in new patients (about 890).

The starting material was peripheral blood mononuclear cells (PBMCs), obtained when the disease was refractory, from a patient treated with antithyroid drugs. The chain joins TRBV27 to TRBJ2-7, with D perhaps matching TRBD1 (6 bases). The source is a female donor with Graves disease. The CDR3 nucleotides are TGTGCCAGCAGTTTGAGGGGGTTAGCCTACGAGCAGTACTTC. Amino acid sequence: CASSLRGLAYEQYF.